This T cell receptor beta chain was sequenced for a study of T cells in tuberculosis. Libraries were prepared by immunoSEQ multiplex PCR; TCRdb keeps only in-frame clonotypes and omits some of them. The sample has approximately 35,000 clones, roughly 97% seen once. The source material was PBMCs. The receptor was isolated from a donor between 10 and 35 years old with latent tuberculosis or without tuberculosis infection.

The CDR3 is CASSLAEALTGELFF. The CDR3 region has the DNA TGTGCCAGCAGCTTAGCCGAGGCCCTTACCGGGGAGCTGTTTTTT. The chain carries TRBV7-2 and TRBJ2-2; the D is unclear. V was shortened by 0 bases and J by 5 bases, with 10 bases between the two germline ends. Per germline, CDR1 SGHTA and CDR2 FQGNSA. CDR3 length: 15 residues.